These 8 T cell receptor beta chains were sequenced from one sample in a study of Graves' ophthalmopathy and Graves' hyperthyroidism. RNA transcripts yielded amplified TCR beta CDR3 regions. Scientists carried out first-round RT-PCR using HTBI primers and then a second-round multiplex PCR. TCRdb recomputed calls from the multiplex PCR reads with MiXCR, one row per CDR3 protein. The repertoire holds about 740,000 distinct CDR3 sequences, with 40% as singletons. The sequencing sample was made of peripheral blood. Every receptor here comes from an adult man with Graves' ophthalmopathy.

This clonotype was recorded at least ten times. The rearrangement joins TRBV2 to TRBJ2-2; the match to TRBD2 covers 7 bases. Germline V lookup: CDR1 SNHLY, CDR2 FYNNEI. This CDR3 region has 13 residues. The J segment lost 6 bases and the V segment lost 7 bases, leaving 5 bases of the junction unmatched. The CDR3 sequence is CASTGSGAGELFF. The DNA for the CDR3 is TGTGCCAGCACCGGGAGCGGGGCCGGGGAGCTGTTTTTT. Together with reference TRBV2 and TRBJ2-2, the CDR3 gives the full variable domain: EPEVTQTPSHQVTQMGQEVILRCVPISNHLYFYWYRQILGQKVEFLVSFYNNEISEKSEIFDDQFSVERPDGSNFTLKIRSTKLEDSAMYFCASTGSGAGELFFGEGSRLTVL.

This clonotype was found a few times. Here the CDR3 reads CASSEWDYYGYTF. The CDR3 region has the DNA TGTGCCAGCAGTGAATGGGATTACTATGGCTACACCTTC. The chain carries TRBV2 and TRBJ1-2; no clear D gene. Germline V CDR1 and CDR2: SNHLY, FYNNEI. This CDR3 has 13 residues. The V gene lost 2 bases and the J gene lost 3 bases, with 7 bases spanning the gap.

For the CDR3, the DNA is TGCGCCAGCCGCGAACAGGGAAATGGCTACACCTTC. Its protein product is CASREQGNGYTF. The chain uses TRBV10-2 and TRBJ1-2, with a tentative D call TRBD1 (6 bases). Germline assignment: CDR1 WSHSY and CDR2 SAAADI. Trimming pared 8 bases from V and 6 bases from J, leaving 13 bases between. The CDR3 loop spans 12 amino acids.

The V and J genes are TRBV20-1 and TRBJ2-5; 7 bases line up with TRBD2. The germline gives CDR1 DFQATT, CDR2 SNEGSKA (reference sequence). The CDR3 length is 18 residues. The V segment lost 0 bases and the J segment 5 bases; nucleotides outside the gene matches: 18. This CDR3 is CSARDGAMLGGGKETQYF. CDR3 DNA: TGCAGTGCTAGAGATGGGGCGATGTTGGGGGGGGGAAAGGAGACCCAGTACTTC.

In its sample, this clonotype was seen a few times. The chain has TRBV6-5 and TRBJ1-6; D ambiguous. V was trimmed by 5 bases and J by 9 bases, leaving 17 bases between them. The CDR3 runs 15 residues. Germline lookup yields CDR1 MNHEY and CDR2 SVGAGI. The CDR3 region is CASSEPEVAISPLHF. As DNA, the CDR3 is TGTGCCAGCAGTGAACCTGAAGTTGCCATTTCACCCCTCCACTTT.

The chain combines TRBV4-3 with TRBJ2-7; possible D gene TRBD2, 6 bases. This CDR3 has 16 amino acids. The V gene lost 1 base and the J gene lost 1 base, with 14 bases spanning the gap. The germline CDR1 and CDR2 sequences are LGHNA and YSLEER. CDR3 region: CASSQGATRVSYEQYF. CDR3 DNA: TGCGCCAGCAGCCAAGGGGCGACTAGGGTATCCTACGAGCAGTACTTC.

The V call is TRBV7-9, the J call TRBJ2-5; TRBD1 agrees at 12 bases. Germline-derived CDR1 and CDR2 are SEHNR and FQNEAQ (reference sequence). J lost 4 bases, V lost 5 bases, and 17 bases had no gene match. This CDR3 is built from 19 residues. In nucleotides, the CDR3 is TGTGCCAGCAGCAAGATCCGGGACAGGGGGCGTTATTCAGGAGAGACCCAGTACTTC. As protein: CASSKIRDRGRYSGETQYF.

This clonotype was recorded a few times. The chain uses TRBV20-1 and TRBJ2-5, with D perhaps TRBD1 (5 bases). The V gene lost 5 bases and the J gene lost 1 base, with 17 bases spanning the gap. This CDR3 is 15 amino acids long. Germline V CDR1 and CDR2: DFQATT, SNEGSKA (reference sequence). Here the CDR3 DNA reads TGCAGTGCTCCCTCGACAGCCATCTCCCAAGAGACCCAGTACTTC. Its protein is CSAPSTAISQETQYF.